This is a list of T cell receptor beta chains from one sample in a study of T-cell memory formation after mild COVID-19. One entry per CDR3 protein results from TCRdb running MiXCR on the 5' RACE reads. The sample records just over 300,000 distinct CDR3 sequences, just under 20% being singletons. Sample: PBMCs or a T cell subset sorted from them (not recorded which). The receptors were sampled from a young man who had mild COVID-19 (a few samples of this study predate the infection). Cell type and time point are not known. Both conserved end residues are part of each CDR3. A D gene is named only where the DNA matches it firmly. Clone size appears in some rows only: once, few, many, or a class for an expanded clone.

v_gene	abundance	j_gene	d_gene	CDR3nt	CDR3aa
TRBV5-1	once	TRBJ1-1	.	TGCGCCAGCAGCGTCCGATACCAGGGAACTGAAGCTTTCTTT	CASSVRYQGTEAFF
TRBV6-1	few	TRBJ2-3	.	TGTGCCAGCAGTGGGGTGACTGGGAGCACAGATACGCAGTATTTT	CASSGVTGSTDTQYF
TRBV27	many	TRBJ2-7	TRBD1	TGTGCCAGCAGTTGGGGACAGGGCTACGAGCAGTACTTC	CASSWGQGYEQYF
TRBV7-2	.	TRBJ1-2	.	TGTGCCAGCAGCTTATTTGGCTATGGCTACACCTTC	CASSLFGYGYTF
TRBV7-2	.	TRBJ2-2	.	TGTGCCAGCACGGGGGACACCGGGGAGCTGTTTTTT	CASTGDTGELFF
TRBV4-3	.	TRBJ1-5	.	TGCGCCAGCAGCCAAGCCGAAAATCAGCCCCAGCATTTT	CASSQAENQPQHF
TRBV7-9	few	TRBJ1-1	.	TGTGCCAGCAGCTTGATGCGCACTGAAGCTTTCTTT	CASSLMRTEAFF
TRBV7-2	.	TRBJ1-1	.	TGTGCCAGCAGTATTAAGGTGGGGAACACTGAAGCTTTCTTT	CASSIKVGNTEAFF
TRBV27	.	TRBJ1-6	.	TGTGCCAGCGGCCCTGGAAATTCACCCCTCCACTTT	CASGPGNSPLHF
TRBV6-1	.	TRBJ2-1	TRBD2	TGTGCCAACTATCCCCCGACTCTTCTAGCGGGGTACAATGAGCAGTTCTTC	CANYPPTLLAGYNEQFF
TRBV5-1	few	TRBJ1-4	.	TGCGCCAGCAGCTTATTGCCGGGGGTTGAAAAACTGTTTTTT	CASSLLPGVEKLFF
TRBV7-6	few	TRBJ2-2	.	TGTGCCAGCAGCTCCCCTGAGGGCCCCCGCGGGGAGCTGTTTTTT	CASSSPEGPRGELFF
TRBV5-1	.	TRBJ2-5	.	TGCGCCAGCAGCCCAGGGTTGGGGACCCAGTACTTC	CASSPGLGTQYF
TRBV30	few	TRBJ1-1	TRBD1	TGTGCCTGGAGTCAGGGGGGAGAAGCTTTCTTT	CAWSQGGEAFF
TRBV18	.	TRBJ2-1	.	TGTGCCAGCTCCCCCGTAATTGGTAAAGGATTTGAGCAGTTCTTC	CASSPVIGKGFEQFF
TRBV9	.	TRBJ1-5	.	TGTGCCAGCAGCGTAACAGGGCGGCAGCCCCAGCATTTT	CASSVTGRQPQHF
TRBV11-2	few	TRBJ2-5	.	TGTGCCAGCGGGGGTGAGGGAGAGACCCAGTACTTC	CASGGEGETQYF
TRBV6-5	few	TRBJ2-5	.	TGTGCCAGCAGTTTCCAGGGGTACCAAGAGACCCAGTACTTC	CASSFQGYQETQYF
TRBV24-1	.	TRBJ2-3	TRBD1	TGTGCCACCAGTGCCCAGGGACAGGGGGCGGCGGATACGCAGTATTTT	CATSAQGQGAADTQYF
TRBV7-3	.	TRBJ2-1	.	TGTGCCAGCAGCTCCAGTTCCCGGGGCAATGAGCAGTTCTTC	CASSSSSRGNEQFF
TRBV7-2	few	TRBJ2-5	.	TGTGCCAGCAGCTTATCGCCCTGGCACGGTGACCAAGAGACCCAGTACTTC	CASSLSPWHGDQETQYF
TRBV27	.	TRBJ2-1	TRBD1	TGTGCCAGCAGTTTGGGACAGGTCTACAATGAGCAGTTCTTC	CASSLGQVYNEQFF
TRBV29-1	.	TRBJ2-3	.	TGCAGCGTTGAACTGACAGGGAGGGGGACAGATACGCAGTATTTT	CSVELTGRGTDTQYF
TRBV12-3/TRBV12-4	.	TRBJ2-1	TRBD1	TGTGCCAGCAGGGGACCGGGACAGGGGGCCAATGAGCAGTTCTTC	CASRGPGQGANEQFF
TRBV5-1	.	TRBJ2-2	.	TGCGCCAGCAGCTTGGTCCGGGCTCGGGGCACCGGGGAGCTGTTTTTT	CASSLVRARGTGELFF
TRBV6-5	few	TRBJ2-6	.	TGTGCCAGCAGTTACGAGGCCAGCTCTGGGGCCAACGTCCTGACTTTC	CASSYEASSGANVLTF
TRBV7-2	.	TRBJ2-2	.	TGTGCCAGCAGCCAGACGCCGGGCGGGGAGCTGTTTTTT	CASSQTPGGELFF
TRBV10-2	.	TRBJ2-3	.	TGCGCCAGCAGTGAGTCGGTGTGGGGAACGCAGTATTTT	CASSESVWGTQYF
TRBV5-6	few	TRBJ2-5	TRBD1	TGTGCCAGCAGCCCGACAGGGGCTCAACCTCGTCAAGAGACCCAGTACTTC	CASSPTGAQPRQETQYF
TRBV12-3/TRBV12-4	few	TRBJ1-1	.	TGTGCCAGCATTGAGACGTGGGCGGAGAGGGGAGGTGAAGCTTTCTTT	CASIETWAERGGEAFF
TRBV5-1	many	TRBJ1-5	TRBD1	TGCGCCAGCAGCTTGGGGACAGGGCAAGGTCAGCCCCAGCATTTT	CASSLGTGQGQPQHF
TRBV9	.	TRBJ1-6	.	TGTGCCAGCAGCGTAGAGGCAAGGCCAAGTTCACCCCTCCACTTT	CASSVEARPSSPLHF
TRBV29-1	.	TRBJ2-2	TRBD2	TGCAGCGTTGAAGACCAGGCACTAGCGGGGAGTGACACCGGGGAGCTGTTTTTT	CSVEDQALAGSDTGELFF
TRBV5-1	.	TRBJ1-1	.	TGCGCCAGCAGCTTGGACAACAGGGTCCAGCCCAGTTCGAACACTGAAGCTTTCTTT	CASSLDNRVQPSSNTEAFF
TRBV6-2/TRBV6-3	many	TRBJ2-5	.	TGTGCCAGCTCTCCCGGTGAAGAGACCCAGTACTTC	CASSPGEETQYF
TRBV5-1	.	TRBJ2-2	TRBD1	TGCGCCAGCAGCGTGGGACAGGGCTCGAACACCGGGGAGCTGTTTTTT	CASSVGQGSNTGELFF
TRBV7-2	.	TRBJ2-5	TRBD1	TGTGCCAGCAGCTTAGTTACAGGGGGCTTTACAGAGACCCAGTACTTC	CASSLVTGGFTETQYF
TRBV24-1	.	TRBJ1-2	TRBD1	TGTGCCACCAGTGACAGGACAGGGAACGGCTACACCTTC	CATSDRTGNGYTF
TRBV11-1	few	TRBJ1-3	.	TGTGCCAGCACCGACAGGCCAGGAAACACCATATATTTT	CASTDRPGNTIYF
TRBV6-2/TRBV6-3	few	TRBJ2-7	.	TGTGCCAGCGGTCCGAGGAGCTACGAGCAGTACTTC	CASGPRSYEQYF
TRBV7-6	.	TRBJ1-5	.	TGTGCCAGCAGCTTAAATCCAGTTCAGCCCCAGCATTTT	CASSLNPVQPQHF
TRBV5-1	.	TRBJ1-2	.	TGCGCCAGCAGCTTTTGGCCAGGGGACGGGTCGTCGGGCTACACCTTC	CASSFWPGDGSSGYTF
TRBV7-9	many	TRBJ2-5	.	TGTGCCAGCAGCTACTGGGCTTTACAAGAGACCCAGTACTTC	CASSYWALQETQYF
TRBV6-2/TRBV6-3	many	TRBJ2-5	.	TGTGCCAGCGCCGCATCGGAGGAGACCCAGTACTTC	CASAASEETQYF
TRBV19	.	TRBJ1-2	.	TGTGCCAGTACCCCCCAGGGTACGTTAGGCTACACCTTC	CASTPQGTLGYTF
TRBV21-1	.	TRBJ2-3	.	TGTGCCAGCAGCAAAGCGCTCCCTAGCGGGAGTTCAATGTATTTT	CASSKALPSGSSMYF
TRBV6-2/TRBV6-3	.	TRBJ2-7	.	TGTGCCAGCAGTCGCCGATACGAGCAGTACTTC	CASSRRYEQYF